Following are 20 T cell receptor beta chains from one sample sequenced in a study of T cell responses to AZD1222 COVID-19 vaccine. TCRdb's table, derived via immunoSEQ multiplex PCR, lists solely in-frame clones and lacks some. The top ten clones hold under 7% of a sample with some 140,000 clones, 70% to 90% of them seen once. Material: peripheral blood, obtained on day 0 of MenACWY control vaccination. The receptors come from an adult in good health.

V usage is TRBV12-3 or TRBV12-4 and J usage is TRBJ1-5; 7 bases are shared with TRBD1. V was pared by 6 bases and J by 9 bases, with 2 bases of the junction left unmatched. The CDR3 sequence is 11 residues long. The CDR3 reads CASSYRGPQHF. The CDR3 coding sequence is TGTGCCAGCAGCTACAGGGGGCCCCAGCATTTT.

The rearrangement joins TRBV28 to TRBJ1-4; TRBD1 matches at 8 bases. Germline V gives CDR1 MDHEN, CDR2 SYDVKM. This CDR3 is 14 amino acids long. The V gene end was trimmed by 1 base and the J gene end by 7 bases; junction bases not matched to a gene: 2. This CDR3 is CASSLSGGREKLFF. DNA for the CDR3: TGTGCCAGCAGTTTATCAGGGGGCCGTGAAAAACTGTTTTTT.

The chain couples TRBV10-3 to TRBJ2-7; 10 positions agree with TRBD2. V dropped 11 bases and J dropped 7; count of bases not matched to a gene: 14. Germline CDR1 is ENHRY and CDR2 is SYGVKD. The length of the CDR3 is 14 residues. The CDR3 DNA sequence: TGTGCCTTAGGGCGGGCTAGCGGGAGCTATGAGCAGTACTTC. The encoded protein is CALGRASGSYEQYF.

This chain links TRBV11-3 with TRBJ1-2, with 7 positions matching TRBD1. This CDR3 is built from 15 residues. Per the germline V gene, CDR1 is SGHNT and CDR2 is YENEEA. V shed 5 bases and J 7 bases; nucleotides not matched to a gene: 13. The CDR3 reads CASSLSRGRSAGYTF. CDR3 sequence (DNA): TGTGCCAGCAGCCTATCCAGGGGGAGGTCTGCTGGCTACACCTTC.

The chain joins TRBV6-5 to TRBJ1-1, with D unclear. In germline, CDR1 is MNHEY, CDR2 SVGAGI. V was shortened by 3 bases and J by 5 bases, with 13 bases between the two germline ends. This CDR3 has 14 amino acids. The CDR3 protein is CASSYLNVGTEAFF. DNA for the CDR3: TGTGCCAGCAGTTATTTGAACGTAGGGACTGAAGCTTTCTTT.

V gene TRBV6-5 combines with J gene TRBJ2-3; D gene ambiguous. CDR3 length equals 11 residues. Per germline, CDR1 MNHEY and CDR2 SVGAGI. V was cut by 6 bases and J by 2 bases, with 3 bases left in between. This CDR3 is CASSDTDTQYF. CDR3 coding DNA: TGTGCCAGCAGCGACACAGATACGCAGTATTTT.

The sample holds a few counts of this clone. This chain connects TRBV6-2 or TRBV6-3 to TRBJ2-2; the match to TRBD1 covers 9 bases. The CDR3 extends over 15 amino acids. CDR1 MNHEY and CDR2 SVGEGT come from the germline V gene. The V and J ends lost 2 bases and 7 bases, in that order; junction bases with no gene match: 5. In DNA form, the CDR3 reads TGTGCCAGCAGTTACCTCACAGGGGGCGGCGGGGAGCTGTTTTTT. This encodes CASSYLTGGGGELFF.

This chain links TRBV5-6 with TRBJ2-5, with 8 bases that match TRBD2. Germline values: CDR1 SGHDT, CDR2 YYEEEE. This CDR3 comprises 16 residues. Trimming cost V 4 bases and J 4 bases; bases outside gene matches: 12. The CDR3 sequence: CASSLPRGAGRETQYF. CDR3 DNA: TGTGCCAGCAGCCTGCCGCGGGGGGCGGGTAGAGAGACCCAGTACTTC.

This sequence joins TRBV7-2 and TRBJ1-1; D is uncertain. This CDR3 has 14 amino acids. Trimming pared 0 bases from V and 4 bases from J, leaving 9 bases between. Germline V gene sequence: CDR1 SGHTA, CDR2 FQGNSA. CDR3 nucleotides: TGTGCCAGCAGCTTAGCGGCGGGAGGCACTGAAGCTTTCTTT. Protein: CASSLAAGGTEAFF.

J is TRBJ2-5 and V is TRBV20-1; TRBD1 is a possible D gene (5 bases). Germline CDR1 is DFQATT and CDR2 is SNEGSKA (reference sequence). CDR3 size: 14 residues. The germline V and J ends were trimmed by 3 bases and 1 base, with 12 bases remaining between them. CDR3: CSASPDSFQETQYF. As DNA, the CDR3 is TGCAGTGCTAGTCCTGACAGCTTCCAAGAGACCCAGTACTTC.

This chain links TRBV6-5 with TRBJ1-1; D not resolved. Per the germline V gene, CDR1 is MNHEY and CDR2 is SVGAGI. V was clipped by 4 bases and J by 4 bases, with 10 bases between them. The CDR3 contains 13 residues. The CDR3 DNA follows: TGTGCCAGCAGTTCCCTAAAGGGCACTGAAGCTTTCTTT. Translating it yields CASSSLKGTEAFF.

The rearrangement links TRBV4-3 to TRBJ1-4, with TRBD1 identical over 11 bases. V was pared by 4 bases and J by 2 bases, with 3 bases of the junction left unmatched. In germline, CDR1 is LGHNA, CDR2 YSLEER. The CDR3 is 16 amino acids. For the CDR3, the DNA is TGCGCCAGCAGCCCCCGGGACAGGGGGACTAATGAAAAACTGTTTTTT. Protein: CASSPRDRGTNEKLFF.

This chain links TRBV10-1 with TRBJ2-3; perhaps TRBD2 as D (5 bases). The germline CDR1 and CDR2 sequences are WNHNN and SYGVQD (reference sequence). This CDR3 has 14 residues. V dropped 3 bases and J dropped 0 bases, with 7 bases sitting between them. CDR3 DNA: TGCGCCAGCAGTGACGGCGGGAGCACAGATACGCAGTATTTT. Protein: CASSDGGSTDTQYF.

This chain's CDR3 is CASSPPRGGQYF. CDR3 in DNA: TGTGCCAGCAGCCCCCCAAGGGGGGGGCAGTACTTC. V and J are TRBV3-1 (or the pseudogene TRBV3-2) and TRBJ2-5; TRBD2 is a possible D gene (7 bases). The V gene lost 4 bases and the J gene lost 11 bases, with 14 bases spanning the gap. Germline V gene sequence: CDR1 LGHDT, CDR2 YNNKEL (reference sequence). The CDR3 is 12 amino acids.

This sequence joins TRBV5-8 and TRBJ2-7; D possibly uses TRBD1 or TRBD2 (5 bases each). V shed 1 base and J shed 6 bases, with 20 bases lying between them. Germline lookup yields CDR1 SGHTS and CDR2 YDEGEE. The CDR3 is 16 amino acids. Here the CDR3 DNA reads TGTGCCAGCAGCTTGCTTTTCGGGACGGCGAGTGTCGAGCAGTACTTC. Amino acids: CASSLLFGTASVEQYF.

The chain uses TRBV19 and TRBJ1-5; 7 positions match TRBD1. CDR1 is LNHDA, CDR2 SQIVND, per germline (reference sequence). V dropped 2 bases and J dropped 0; count of bases not matched to a gene: 4. The CDR3 extends over 16 amino acids. This CDR3 reads CASSISGGHSNQPQHF. The CDR3 DNA is TGTGCCAGTAGTATATCAGGGGGTCATAGCAATCAGCCCCAGCATTTT.

A remark on this clone: In the same sample, other DNA sequences code for this CDR3. V and J are TRBV4-2 and TRBJ2-5; 11 bases are a match to TRBD1. V was pared by 6 bases and J by 5 bases, with 5 bases of the junction left unmatched. Germline CDR1 reads LGHNA; CDR2 reads YNFKEQ. The CDR3 covers 14 residues. CDR3 in amino acids: CASSQDRGLETQYF. The CDR3 DNA sequence: TGTGCCAGCAGTCAGGACAGGGGGCTGGAGACCCAGTACTTC.

The rearrangement joins TRBV28 to TRBJ2-2; no clear D gene. Trimming left V 6 bases short and J 1 base short, with 12 bases between. CDR1 is MDHEN, CDR2 SYDVKM, per germline. This CDR3 contains 15 residues. In DNA form, the CDR3 reads TGTGCCAGCAGCGTGCTGGGCGAGAACACCGGGGAGCTGTTTTTT. Its protein is CASSVLGENTGELFF.

Concerning this clone itself: The junction does not match germline at one end; this may be a read error. CDR3 protein: CASTEQGRIGNTIYF. The CDR3 DNA reads TGTGCCAGCACTGAACAGGGTAGGATTGGAAACACCATATATTTT. The rearrangement links TRBV6-1 to TRBJ1-3, with D possibly matching TRBD1 (6 bases). Looked up from germline, CDR1 is MNHNS and CDR2 is SASEGT. The CDR3 is 15 amino acids.

The gene calls are TRBV7-3 and TRBJ2-7, with 11 bases identical to TRBD2. J gave up 12 bases and V 3 bases, and 10 bases lay outside the gene matches. CDR3 length: 14 amino acids. Germline CDR1 SGHTA, CDR2 FQGTGA. CDR3 sequence: CASSLGTSGGDRYF. CDR3 nucleotide sequence: TGTGCCAGCAGCTTGGGTACTAGCGGGGGCGATCGGTACTTC.